These 22 T cell receptor beta chains came from one sample sequenced in a study of T cells in Graves' hyperthyroidism and ophthalmopathy (dated by TCRdb to the late 2010s). Libraries were made using multiplex PCR. Sequencing instrument: Illumina HiSeq 2000. The TCR beta CDR3 regions were amplified from RNA transcripts. A first-round RT-PCR of the TCR CDR3 used the HTBI primer set with the Qiagen OneStep RT-PCR kit. TCRdb cleaned the public reads at Q25 with fastp, built clones with MiXCR and kept in-frame beta chains. A single entry per CDR3 protein holds the most common genes and DNA from its merged rows. For this sample there are around 620,000 distinct CDR3 sequences; 15% to 20% appear just once. Together, the top ten hold approximately 3.8% of the sample. Material for sequencing was blood. Receptors originate from a woman aged 30 to 39 with Graves' hyperthyroidism.

In its sample, this clonotype was seen many times. One junction end disagrees with the germline gene, perhaps due to a read error. The rearrangement joins TRBV2 to TRBJ2-3; 8 bases are a match to TRBD1. CDR1 and CDR2 from the germline V gene are SNHLY and FYNNEI. The CDR3 is 18 amino acids. CDR3: CAGSEVLLTGESTDTQYF. For the CDR3, the DNA is TGTGCCGGCAGTGAGGTGCTTCTGACAGGGGAATCCACAGATACGCAGTATTTT.

This clonotype was seen repeatedly, ten times or more. The rearrangement uses TRBV6-2 or TRBV6-3 and TRBJ2-7; D gene ambiguous. Germline V gene lookup returns CDR1 MNHEY and CDR2 SVGEGT. The CDR3 has 14 amino acids. V was cut by 0 bases and J by 3 bases, with 9 bases left in between. The CDR3 sequence is CASSYSVGGYEQYF. The CDR3 nucleotides read TGTGCCAGCAGTTACTCAGTGGGCGGCTACGAGCAGTACTTC.

Only a few counts were recorded for this clonotype. The V call is TRBV5-1, the J call TRBJ2-1; D remains unclear. Trimming pared 1 base from V and 6 bases from J, leaving 11 bases between. Germline V gene data show CDR1 as SGHRS and CDR2 as YFSETQ. CDR3 size: 14 residues. CDR3 region: CASSLTTHGNEQFF. The CDR3, as DNA: TGCGCCAGCAGCTTGACGACCCACGGCAATGAGCAGTTCTTC.

J is TRBJ2-4 and V is TRBV9; possible D gene TRBD1, 6 bases. The V gene lost 4 bases and the J gene lost 5 bases, with 19 bases spanning the gap. Germline CDR1 is SGDLS and CDR2 is YYNGEE. The CDR3 consists of 16 residues. The CDR3 DNA reads as TGTGCCAGCAGCCCCCCCCAACAGGGCCGGCAAAACATTCAGTACTTC. This codes for CASSPPQQGRQNIQYF.

This clonotype was seen many times. J is TRBJ1-5 and V is TRBV28; D gene ambiguous. Trimming pared 11 bases from V and 5 bases from J, leaving 16 bases between. The CDR3 runs 13 residues. Germline values: CDR1 MDHEN, CDR2 SYDVKM. In DNA, the CDR3 is TGTGCCGGTAGGTTCGGGGTATATCAGCCCCAGCATTTT. Amino acids: CAGRFGVYQPQHF.

Ten or more counts support this clonotype. The CDR3 is CASSATSQGNEQFF. The CDR3, as DNA: TGTGCCAGCAGCGCAACATCCCAGGGGAATGAGCAGTTCTTC. V is TRBV9 and J is TRBJ2-1; D possibly corresponds to TRBD1 (6 bases). CDR1 and CDR2 (germline): SGDLS, YYNGEE. This CDR3 has 14 residues. V was clipped by 3 bases and J by 7 bases, with 14 bases between them. The variable domain in full, with the rest retrieved from reference TRBV9 and TRBJ2-1, is DSGVTQTPKHLITATGQRVTLRCSPRSGDLSVYWYQQSLDQGLQFLIQYYNGEERAKGNILERFSAQQFPDLHSELNLSSLELGDSALYFCASSATSQGNEQFFGPGTRLTVL.

This clonotype was observed a handful of times. The rearrangement uses TRBV30 and TRBJ2-7; no clear D. Trimming pared 1 base from V and 0 bases from J, leaving 7 bases between. Germline assignment: CDR1 GTSNPN and CDR2 SVGIG (reference sequence). There are 13 residues in the CDR3. The CDR3 nucleotides are TGTGCCTGGAGTGGAATAGACTCCTACGAGCAGTACTTC. Its protein is CAWSGIDSYEQYF.

This chain uses TRBV7-9 with TRBJ2-5; D is uncertain. The V gene's germline CDR1 is SEHNR and CDR2 FQNEAQ (reference sequence). The CDR3 is 15 residues long. V lost 3 bases to trimming and J lost 2 bases, with 13 bases between them. CDR3 amino acids: CASSLGIVLQETQYF. The CDR3 bases are TGTGCCAGCAGCTTGGGTATAGTGCTACAAGAGACCCAGTACTTC.

This clonotype was seen more than once but under ten times. J is TRBJ1-3 and V is TRBV18; D is unclear. CDR1 is KGHSH and CDR2 is LQKENI in the germline V gene. This CDR3 is 15 amino acids long. The ends were cut back, 6 bases at V and 1 base at J, with 13 bases in the middle. The CDR3 DNA follows: TGTGCCAGCTCGCCCCATGGGATATCTGGAAACACCATATATTTT. This sequence encodes CASSPHGISGNTIYF.

In its sample, this clonotype was seen many times. The rearrangement uses TRBV7-8 and TRBJ2-2, with D maybe TRBD1 (5 bases). The CDR3 length is 15 residues. CDR1 is SGHVS, CDR2 FQNEAQ, per germline. V dropped 11 bases and J dropped 5 bases, with 21 bases sitting between them. CDR3 bases: TGTGCCGCCCGCAGTTGGCAGGGCGGAACCGGGGAGCTGTTTTTT. Translation: CAARSWQGGTGELFF. The full variable domain, rest sourced from reference TRBV7-8 and TRBJ2-2, is GAGVSQSPRYKVAKRGQDVALRCDPISGHVSLFWYQQALGQGPEFLTYFQNEAQLDKSGLPSDRFFAERPEGSVSTLKIQRTQQEDSAVYLCAARSWQGGTGELFFGEGSRLTVL.

This clonotype was observed at least ten times. The V call is TRBV29-1, the J call TRBJ2-1; 9 bases line up with TRBD1. Germline V gene data show CDR1 as SQVTM and CDR2 as ANQGSEA. The CDR3 sequence is 14 residues long. Losses at the gene ends were 3 bases for V and 8 bases for J; bases not matched to a gene: 8. As DNA, the CDR3 is TGCAGCGTTGAGCTCGGACAGGGGAGCGATGAGCAGTTCTTC. Protein product: CSVELGQGSDEQFF.

This clonotype was recorded many times. The chain links TRBV5-5 to TRBJ2-1; D is unclear. This CDR3 contains 13 residues. Between the trimmed V and J ends, which lost 5 bases and 10 bases, there was a span of 16 bases. In germline, CDR1 is SGHKS, CDR2 YYEKEE (reference sequence). The CDR3 reads CASSFPSGLEQFF. The CDR3 DNA sequence: TGTGCCAGCAGTTTCCCCTCAGGATTGGAGCAGTTCTTC.

At least ten counts were recorded for this clonotype. The rearrangement joins TRBV6-2 or TRBV6-3 to TRBJ2-1; D remains unclear. The ends were cut back, 7 bases at V and 4 bases at J, with 11 bases in the middle. Germline V gene lookup returns CDR1 MNHEY and CDR2 SVGEGT. The CDR3 consists of 13 residues. The CDR3 spells CASTIQIYNEQFF. The CDR3 DNA is TGTGCCAGCACCATCCAGATATACAATGAGCAGTTCTTC.

The V call is TRBV6-1, the J call TRBJ1-2; TRBD1 is a possible D gene (5 bases). The V and J ends lost 2 bases and 3 bases respectively, with 16 bases between them. From germline, CDR1 is MNHNS and CDR2 SASEGT. This CDR3 comprises 16 residues. The CDR3 nucleotides read TGTGCCAGCAGTGAAAGGTGGGGGGAGGCTCACTATGGCTACACCTTC. Translated: CASSERWGEAHYGYTF.

This clonotype was picked up a small number of times. The CDR3 DNA reads as TGCAGTGCCCAACCGGCTAGCGGGAGCGGATGGCAGGAGACCCAGTACTTC. Translated, it gives CSAQPASGSGWQETQYF. The chain uses TRBV20-1 and TRBJ2-5; the match to TRBD2 covers 10 bases. The CDR3 spans 17 residues. The V segment lost 6 bases and the J segment 5 bases; nucleotides outside the gene matches: 18. CDR1 is DFQATT, CDR2 SNEGSKA, per germline (reference sequence).

This clonotype has only a few counts. The chain is built from TRBV2 and TRBJ2-4; 8 bases match TRBD2. The CDR3 totals 16 residues. Germline-derived CDR1 and CDR2 are SNHLY and FYNNEI. With 3 bases clipped from V and 12 bases from J, the junction kept 16 bases outside the gene matches. DNA for the CDR3: TGTGCCAGCAGTGACGGGGTGTTTGGCGGGAGGTCTAATCAGTACTTC. It codes for CASSDGVFGGRSNQYF. The variable domain in full, completed from reference TRBV2 and TRBJ2-4, reads EPEVTQTPSHQVTQMGQEVILRCVPISNHLYFYWYRQILGQKVEFLVSFYNNEISEKSEIFDDQFSVERPDGSNFTLKIRSTKLEDSAMYFCASSDGVFGGRSNQYFGAGTRLSVL.

This clonotype has a handful of counts. This rearrangement joins TRBV9 to TRBJ2-1; 9 bases match TRBD1. Unmatched junction bases numbered 5, after V lost 4 bases and J lost 3 bases. Germline V CDR1 and CDR2: SGDLS, YYNGEE. The CDR3 extends over 15 amino acids. The CDR3 region has the DNA TGTGCCAGCAGCCCTGGGGACAGGGACTACAATGAGCAGTTCTTC. Amino acid sequence: CASSPGDRDYNEQFF.

This clonotype occurred a few times. V gene TRBV19 combines with J gene TRBJ2-7; 7 nucleotides match TRBD1. The germline CDR1 and CDR2 sequences are LNHDA and SQIVND (reference sequence). The ends lost 3 bases at V and 0 bases at J; junction bases unmatched: 5. This CDR3 is 15 amino acids long. CDR3 in DNA: TGTGCCAGTAGTATTTGGACAGGAGCCTCCTACGAGCAGTACTTC. Protein: CASSIWTGASYEQYF.

V usage is TRBV19 and J usage is TRBJ1-1; weak D call: TRBD1 (6 bases). Germline lookup yields CDR1 LNHDA and CDR2 SQIVND (reference sequence). Trimming removed 10 bases at V and 0 bases at J, with 21 bases between. The CDR3 runs 16 residues. CDR3 DNA: TGTGCCACCCTAGATAGGAGGGGGTCCATGAACACTGAAGCTTTCTTT. Amino acid sequence: CATLDRRGSMNTEAFF.

This clonotype was counted many times. V gene TRBV30 combines with J gene TRBJ2-1; unclear D gene. The CDR3 loop spans 13 amino acids. Germline assignment: CDR1 GTSNPN and CDR2 SVGIG (reference sequence). Deletions cut 4 bases from V and 1 base from J, with 8 bases between. CDR3 DNA: TGTGCCTGGAAGGTGGGGTCCTACAATGAGCAGTTCTTC. It encodes CAWKVGSYNEQFF.

As regards this clonotype: Just one base apart from a much larger clone, this may be a read error. Since no conserved phenylalanine or tryptophan closes the CDR3, a read error is the likely cause. This chain joins TRBV7-2 and TRBJ2-5; tentative D call: TRBD2 (6 bases). The CDR3 is made up of 15 amino acids. Trimming pared 5 bases from V and 5 bases from J, leaving 18 bases between. Germline CDR1 reads SGHTA; CDR2 reads FQGNSA. CDR3: CASSLLAGSGETQYL. Written as DNA, the CDR3 is TGTGCCAGCAGCCTGCTAGCCGGGAGTGGCGAGACCCAGTACCTC.

Ten or more counts support this clonotype. The rearrangement uses TRBV9 and TRBJ2-7; 7 positions agree with TRBD1. The V and J ends lost 5 bases and 0 bases, in that order; junction bases with no gene match: 8. The CDR3 has 15 amino acids. CDR1 SGDLS and CDR2 YYNGEE come from the germline V gene. CDR3 in amino acids: CASSPRTGGSYEQYF. CDR3 nucleotides: TGTGCCAGCAGTCCAAGGACAGGAGGCTCCTACGAGCAGTACTTC.